This T cell receptor (beta chain) comes out of a study of cytomegalovirus exposure and HLA in healthy donors. The study, taken as a whole, reports: Altogether, some 170 TCR beta chains were recorded as cytomegalovirus-associated.

Here immunoSEQ multiplex PCR was the method, and the copy in TCRdb shows in-frame clones only, minus some. The data contain about 240,000 clones, just under 90% of them seen just once; the ten biggest clones take up about 2.5%. On this clone itself: Its antigen is still unknown.

Unmatched junction bases numbered 7, after V lost 4 bases and J lost 8 bases. The CDR3 is 13 residues long. Germline CDR1 reads SQVTM; CDR2 reads ANQGSEA. This TCR derives from a man between 18 and 29 years old in good health and CMV-seronegative. The chain employs TRBV29-1 and TRBJ1-1, with 10 bases lining up with TRBD1. Sequenced sample: PBMCs. The CDR3 DNA reads as TGCAGCGTTGCCCCGGGACAGGGGACCGAAGCTTTCTTT. Protein product: CSVAPGQGTEAFF.